This TCR beta chain comes out of a study of blood T cells in healthy people across ages. General study points: Diversity of TCR beta per million T cells declined in a roughly linear way with age.

Trimming took off 1 base at V and 2 bases at J, with 13 bases between the two ends. The CDR3 runs 16 residues. Germline V gene data show CDR1 as SEHNR and CDR2 as FQNEAQ (reference sequence). For this clonotype: The target antigen is unknown.

Primers used in a second PCR of roughly 7 to 12 cycles were a sample-barcoded 5' primer and a J-beta primer mix. TCRdb fed the 5' RACE reads into MiXCR, producing one record per CDR3 protein. The profile covers 800,000 to 950,000 distinct CDR3 sequences, with 29% appearing a single time and 10% to 13% taken by the ten largest. These same data were also listed under a study on T cells of mothers and their children. This second study notes: Each mother yielded more than 8.5 million TCR beta CDR3 reads. Each child yielded millions of reads.

V is TRBV7-9 and J is TRBJ2-3, with a possible D match to TRBD1 (5 bases). The clonotype originates from a woman in her thirties or forties in good health. Sequencing input: blood. CDR3 bases: TGTGCCAGCAGCTTAGGGAAGGGGTTTATCACAGATACGCAGTATTTT. Encoded protein: CASSLGKGFITDTQYF.